Presented here are 30 T cell receptor beta chains from one specimen sequenced in a study of post-analysis software for immune sequencing data. Study-level results: The five TRBV segments detected at higher frequency in patients than in controls included TRBV5-6, TRBV5-1 and TRBV20-1.

Antigens for these TCRs are unknown. cDNA libraries for TCR beta contained unique molecular identifiers. TCRdb passed the PCR reads through MiXCR, listing each CDR3 protein once. The sample has some 800,000 distinct CDR3 sequences; around 42% are singletons. Material for sequencing was blood. The receptor set was obtained from a girl between 10 and 17 years old with multiple sclerosis.

This chain joins TRBV6-5 and TRBJ1-1; possibly TRBD1 for D (5 bases). The germline gives CDR1 MNHEY, CDR2 SVGAGI. The CDR3 sequence is 17 residues long. V lost 4 bases and J 0 bases, leaving 18 bases between the germline ends. CDR3 amino acids: CASSSTGDVRMNTEAFF. CDR3 in DNA: TGTGCCAGCAGTTCAACAGGAGACGTCCGGATGAACACTGAAGCTTTCTTT.

The chain has TRBV20-1 and TRBJ2-1; D ambiguous. With 5 bases removed from V and 6 bases from J, the gap between germline ends came to 5 bases. Germline V lookup: CDR1 DFQATT, CDR2 SNEGSKA (reference sequence). There are 10 residues in the CDR3. The CDR3 is CSARLNEQFF. The CDR3 DNA reads as TGCAGTGCTCGCCTCAATGAGCAGTTCTTC.

Turning to this clonotype: A read error is possible here, since a much larger clone lies one base away. J is TRBJ2-7 and V is TRBV30, with D possibly TRBD2 on 6 matching bases. The CDR3 is made up of 14 amino acids. Trimming stripped 1 base from V and 5 bases from J, with 15 bases between. CDR1 is GTSNPN, CDR2 SVGIG, per germline (reference sequence). The CDR3 DNA follows: TGTGCCTGGAGTGGCGGAGGGGCTGGCGACGAGCAGTACTTC. Protein sequence: CAWSGGGAGDEQYF.

CDR3 sequence: CASSPTRITDTQYF. The CDR3, as DNA: TGTGCCAGCAGCCCGACTAGGATCACAGATACGCAGTATTTT. The chain is built from TRBV27 and TRBJ2-3; a weak D match, TRBD2 (6 bases). The V and J ends lost 6 bases and 2 bases respectively, with 12 bases between them. Per the germline V gene, CDR1 is MNHEY and CDR2 is SMNVEV (reference sequence). The CDR3 spans 14 residues.

Concerning this clonotype: One base away lies a much larger clone, so this may be a sequencing read error. The V call is TRBV7-9, the J call TRBJ2-3; D tentatively fits TRBD1 or TRBD2 (5 bases each). The CDR3 sequence is 13 residues long. CDR1 and CDR2 from the germline V gene are SEHNR and FQNEAQ (reference sequence). The CDR3 spells CAGSSRGPDTQYF. CDR3 in DNA: TGTGCCGGCAGCTCCCGGGGCCCAGATACGCAGTATTTT.

V is TRBV14 and J is TRBJ2-7; possible D gene TRBD2, 6 bases. This CDR3 is built from 15 residues. From germline, CDR1 is SGHDN and CDR2 FVKESK. V was shortened by 4 bases and J by 6 bases, with 19 bases between the two germline ends. CDR3 sequence reads: CASSRDSWRAGEQYF. CDR3 DNA: TGTGCCAGCAGCCGAGATAGTTGGAGGGCCGGCGAGCAGTACTTC. Together with reference TRBV14 and TRBJ2-7, the CDR3 gives the full variable domain: EAGVTQFPSHSVIEKGQTVTLRCDPISGHDNLYWYRRVMGKEIKFLLHFVKESKQDESGMPNNRFLAERTGGTYSTLKVQPAELEDSGVYFCASSRDSWRAGEQYFGPGTRLTVT.

This clonotype has more than one count but fewer than ten. The chain is built from TRBV27 and TRBJ2-1; 8 bases fit TRBD2. The CDR3 contains 15 residues. Germline V lookup: CDR1 MNHEY, CDR2 SMNVEV (reference sequence). Trimming took 3 bases from V and 9 from J; bases not matched to a gene: 10. CDR3 protein: CASSFMGERGTEQFF. As DNA, the CDR3 is TGTGCCAGCAGTTTTATGGGGGAGCGGGGGACTGAGCAGTTCTTC.

This clonotype was counted only a few times. The genes are TRBV27 and TRBJ2-1; 9 positions agree with TRBD1. V shed 5 bases, J shed 7 bases, and the junction held 9 bases outside the gene matches. CDR3 length: 15 amino acids. CDR1 MNHEY and CDR2 SMNVEV come from the germline V gene (reference sequence). Here the CDR3 reads CASSPGTGFGNEQFF. The CDR3 nucleotides are TGTGCCAGCAGTCCCGGGACAGGGTTTGGTAATGAGCAGTTCTTC.

The V gene is TRBV20-1, the J gene TRBJ2-5, with D possibly being TRBD2 (6 bases). Near its end, the DNA agrees better with TRBJ2-7, so the J call may be wrong. Germline CDR1 DFQATT, CDR2 SNEGSKA (reference sequence). The CDR3 has 13 residues. Here the CDR3 reads CSARATSLYEQYF. The CDR3 bases are TGCAGTGCTAGAGCGACTAGTCTCTACGAGCAGTACTTC.

The chain combines TRBV20-1 with TRBJ1-2, with D maybe TRBD1 (5 bases). The CDR3 extends over 13 amino acids. V was trimmed by 1 base and J by 7 bases, leaving 13 bases between them. Looked up from germline, CDR1 is DFQATT and CDR2 is SNEGSKA (reference sequence). CDR3 nucleotides: TGCAGTGCTAGAGGGGGGACTGACAGTGGCTACACCTTC. As protein: CSARGGTDSGYTF.

The chain recombines TRBV27 with TRBJ2-7; 8 nucleotides align to TRBD1. This CDR3 comprises 17 residues. Germline assignment: CDR1 MNHEY and CDR2 SMNVEV (reference sequence). The V gene end was trimmed by 5 bases and the J gene end by 0 bases; junction bases not matched to a gene: 12. DNA of the CDR3: TGTGCCAGCAGTCTCCGACCGACAGGGGTTTTCTCCTACGAGCAGTACTTC. Amino acids: CASSLRPTGVFSYEQYF.

This clonotype was observed a handful of times. The CDR3 protein is CASSPRAGRSGANVLTF. In DNA, the CDR3 is TGCGCCAGCAGCCCCCGAGCAGGCCGCTCTGGGGCCAACGTCCTGACTTTC. This chain joins TRBV5-1 and TRBJ2-6; no clear D gene. The CDR3 totals 17 residues. Germline CDR1 and CDR2: SGHRS and YFSETQ. Trimming pared 4 bases from V and 0 bases from J, leaving 14 bases between.

The chain employs TRBV4-3 and TRBJ1-1, with no clear D. The CDR3 is 15 residues long. From germline, CDR1 is LGHNA and CDR2 YSLEER. The ends were cut back, 0 bases at V and 1 base at J, with 9 bases in the middle. As DNA, the CDR3 is TGCGCCAGCAGCCAAGACCCAAAGGGGAACACTGAAGCTTTCTTT. Its protein is CASSQDPKGNTEAFF.

The chain employs TRBV5-1 and TRBJ2-7; maybe TRBD2 (5 bases). Germline-derived CDR1 and CDR2 are SGHRS and YFSETQ. The CDR3 runs 14 residues. The V gene lost 9 bases and the J gene lost 1 base, with 17 bases spanning the gap. The CDR3 reads CANFPGSKSYEQYF. The CDR3 bases are TGCGCCAACTTCCCGGGATCCAAGTCCTACGAGCAGTACTTC. Complete variable domain (other parts from reference TRBV5-1 and TRBJ2-7): KAGVTQTPRYLIKTRGQQVTLSCSPISGHRSVSWYQQTPGQGLQFLFEYFSETQRNKGNFPGRFSGRQFSNSRSEMNVSTLELGDSALYLCANFPGSKSYEQYFGPGTRLTVT.

The rearrangement uses TRBV30 and TRBJ2-1, with 8 bases fitting TRBD2. The junction had 7 bases not matched to a gene; V was cut back by 0 bases and J by 0 bases. This CDR3 contains 17 residues. Per germline, CDR1 GTSNPN and CDR2 SVGIG (reference sequence). Here the CDR3 reads CAWSVSLGGGSYNEQFF. The CDR3 DNA reads as TGTGCCTGGAGTGTTTCCCTCGGGGGGGGCTCCTACAATGAGCAGTTCTTC.

The V gene is TRBV6-5, the J gene TRBJ2-3; 10 positions agree with TRBD2. V gave up 0 bases and J gave up 4 bases; unmatched junction bases: 7. Looked up from germline, CDR1 is MNHEY and CDR2 is SVGAGI. The CDR3 runs 17 residues. The CDR3 sequence: CASSYSTRLAGADTQYF. The CDR3, as DNA: TGTGCCAGCAGTTACTCGACCAGACTAGCGGGTGCAGATACGCAGTATTTT.

This clonotype was counted between two and nine times. The chain combines TRBV5-5 with TRBJ2-7; D is possibly TRBD2 (6 bases). Per germline, CDR1 SGHKS and CDR2 YYEKEE (reference sequence). This CDR3 has 15 residues. The V and J ends lost 4 bases and 1 base respectively, with 15 bases between them. The CDR3 sequence is CASSRGMEGSYEQYF. CDR3 nucleotide sequence: TGTGCCAGCAGCCGGGGGATGGAGGGATCCTACGAGCAGTACTTC.

The chain employs TRBV5-1 and TRBJ1-2; maybe TRBD1 (6 bases). CDR1 and CDR2 (germline): SGHRS, YFSETQ. Trimming removed 4 bases from V and 2 bases from J, with 27 bases in between. The length of the CDR3 is 19 residues. CDR3 loop: CASSVWGRGQSLSNYGYTF. The DNA of the CDR3 is TGCGCCAGCAGCGTTTGGGGGCGGGGACAATCGCTGTCCAACTATGGCTACACCTTC.

This clonotype was found a few times. The V call is TRBV5-1, the J call TRBJ2-7, with 9 bases that match TRBD2. The CDR3 sequence is 14 residues long. Per the germline V gene, CDR1 is SGHRS and CDR2 is YFSETQ. The junction had 2 bases not matched to a gene; V was cut back by 3 bases and J by 1 base. CDR3 sequence reads: CASSSSGESYEQYF. CDR3 coding DNA: TGCGCCAGCAGCTCTAGCGGGGAATCCTACGAGCAGTACTTC.

This clonotype was counted between two and nine times. The gene calls are TRBV7-3 and TRBJ2-1; the match to TRBD2 covers 9 bases. Germline V gene lookup returns CDR1 SGHTA and CDR2 FQGTGA. The CDR3 runs 14 residues. The trim removed 4 bases at V and 9 bases at J, leaving 7 bases unmatched. The CDR3 is CASSSGTSFAEQFF. The CDR3 DNA reads as TGTGCCAGCAGCTCCGGGACTAGCTTCGCTGAGCAGTTCTTC.

The CDR3 DNA reads as TGTGCCAGCAACATAGGGTCAGGGTTATCTGGAAACACCATATATTTT. It encodes CASNIGSGLSGNTIYF. The chain employs TRBV7-8 and TRBJ1-3; D may be TRBD1 (5 bases). The germline V gene encodes CDR1 SGHVS and CDR2 FQNEAQ. The CDR3 sequence is 16 residues long. Trimming pared 7 bases from V and 1 base from J, leaving 17 bases between.

The genes are TRBV20-1 and TRBJ2-1; a weak D match, TRBD2 (5 bases). V dropped 3 bases and J dropped 1 base, with 13 bases sitting between them. This CDR3 has 15 amino acids. The germline gives CDR1 DFQATT, CDR2 SNEGSKA (reference sequence). Here the CDR3 reads CSARDFHKSYNEQFF. CDR3 coding DNA: TGCAGTGCTAGGGACTTCCACAAGTCCTACAATGAGCAGTTCTTC.

V gene TRBV12-3 or TRBV12-4 combines with J gene TRBJ2-5, with D unresolved. The DNA end is more similar to TRBJ2-7, so the J call may be wrong. The length of the CDR3 is 14 residues. DNA of the CDR3: TGTGCCAGCAGTTTAAGGGTGGGGATCTACGAGCAGTACTTC. Translated, it gives CASSLRVGIYEQYF.

This chain connects TRBV7-6 to TRBJ1-1; D unclear. The CDR3 covers 14 residues. The V gene's germline CDR1 is SGHVS and CDR2 FNYEAQ. Trimming pared 5 bases from V and 1 base from J, leaving 11 bases between. CDR3 DNA: TGTGCCAGCAGCCACAATGAGGGGAACACTGAAGCTTTCTTT. This translates into CASSHNEGNTEAFF. Complete variable domain (other parts from reference TRBV7-6 and TRBJ1-1): GAGVSQSPRYKVTKRGQDVALRCDPISGHVSLYWYRQALGQGPEFLTYFNYEAQQDKSGLPNDRFSAERPEGSISTLTIQRTEQRDSAMYRCASSHNEGNTEAFFGQGTRLTVV.

This clonotype was seen just once. The junction shows a germline mismatch at one end, possibly a read error. The chain employs TRBV7-7 and TRBJ2-1; maybe TRBD2 (6 bases). This CDR3 has 13 amino acids. CDR1 is SSHAT, CDR2 FNYEAQ, per germline (reference sequence). Here the CDR3 DNA reads TGTGCTAGCAGCTTAGGGGAGGATTCTGAGCAGTTCTTC. Its translation is CASSLGEDSEQFF.

The rearrangement uses TRBV7-9 and TRBJ2-3, with D perhaps matching TRBD2 (5 bases). V lost 11 bases, J lost 4 bases, and 13 bases lay in between. CDR3 length: 12 residues. Germline V gives CDR1 SEHNR, CDR2 FQNEAQ (reference sequence). This chain's CDR3 is CAGSEEADTQYF. CDR3 bases: TGTGCCGGGTCGGAGGAGGCAGATACGCAGTATTTT.

The chain is built from TRBV10-3 and TRBJ2-2, with a possible D match to TRBD2 (6 bases). Germline V gene sequence: CDR1 ENHRY, CDR2 SYGVKD. V was cut by 8 bases and J by 0 bases, with 10 bases left in between. The CDR3 has 14 amino acids. CDR3 in amino acids: CAIGGNANTGELFF. CDR3 DNA: TGTGCCATCGGAGGGAACGCGAACACCGGGGAGCTGTTTTTT.

CDR3 protein: CSVDGAYNEQFF. The DNA of the CDR3 is TGCAGCGTTGATGGAGCCTACAATGAGCAGTTCTTC. The V gene is TRBV29-1, the J gene TRBJ2-1; D unclear. The CDR3 sequence is 12 residues long. The V end lost 3 bases, the J end lost 2 bases, and 5 bases lay between the germline ends. Germline CDR1 is SQVTM and CDR2 is ANQGSEA.

Comment on this clonotype: Given the absence of the conserved phenylalanine or tryptophan at the CDR3 end, a read error is likely. V usage is TRBV5-6 and J usage is TRBJ2-7, with TRBD2 matching 7 bases. The V and J ends lost 0 bases and 6 bases, in that order; junction bases with no gene match: 6. Germline V lookup: CDR1 SGHDT, CDR2 YYEEEE. This CDR3 is 14 amino acids long. In nucleotides, the CDR3 is TGTGCCAGCAGCTTGGGTTTCGGCGGGGGCGAGCAGTACTAC. This codes for CASSLGFGGGEQYY.

The chain is built from TRBV12-3 or TRBV12-4 and TRBJ2-1; 7 nucleotides match TRBD2. The CDR3 has 15 residues. V shed 6 bases and J 7 bases; nucleotides not matched to a gene: 12. The CDR3 region has the DNA TGTGCCAGCAGCCCCCGGGAAGCGGGAAGAAATGAGCAGTTCTTC. It specifies CASSPREAGRNEQFF.